Listed here are 22 T cell receptor beta chains from one sample, sequenced in a study of control samples from healthy donors and cancer patients. TCRdb's table, derived via immunoSEQ multiplex PCR, lists solely in-frame clones and lacks some. The sample shows 150,000 to 200,000 clones, 70% to 90% of them seen only once. Sequenced: blood. These receptors originate from a woman aged 25-40 years in good health.

V usage is TRBV11-2 and J usage is TRBJ2-7; D is possibly TRBD2 (6 bases). The CDR3 covers 14 residues. The V end lost 1 base, the J end lost 1 base, and 8 bases lay between the germline ends. CDR1 and CDR2 (germline): SGHAT, FQNNGV. CDR3 sequence: CASSLVGGSYEQYV. CDR3 bases: TGTGCCAGCAGCTTAGTTGGGGGGTCCTACGAGCAGTACGTC.

The chain has TRBV14 and TRBJ2-7; TRBD2 matches 11 bases. Germline lookup yields CDR1 SGHDN and CDR2 FVKESK. The CDR3 totals 16 residues. V shed 1 base and J 3 bases; nucleotides not matched to a gene: 5. The CDR3 nucleotides are TGTGCCAGCAGCCAAGGGCCTAGCGGGAGGTACTACGAGCAGTACTTC. As protein: CASSQGPSGRYYEQYF.

The CDR3, as DNA: TGCGCCAGCAGTGCGCTAGATGGGACCCAGTACTTC. Translated, it gives CASSALDGTQYF. The genes are TRBV10-2 and TRBJ2-5, with unresolved D. The germline CDR1 and CDR2 sequences are WSHSY and SAAADI. The CDR3 runs 12 residues. The germline V and J ends were trimmed by 4 bases and 7 bases, with 10 bases remaining between them.

This clone has a count of ten or more. The chain recombines TRBV6-5 with TRBJ2-6, with D possibly TRBD1 on 6 matching bases. V was trimmed by 5 bases and J by 4 bases, leaving 12 bases between them. Germline assignment: CDR1 MNHEY and CDR2 SVGAGI. This CDR3 has 15 residues. CDR3 in DNA: TGTGCCAGCAGTCAACAGGGCCCCGGGGCCAACGTCCTGACTTTC. This encodes CASSQQGPGANVLTF.

The V gene is TRBV19, the J gene TRBJ2-3, with 10 bases fitting TRBD2. The V and J ends lost 5 bases and 1 base, in that order; junction bases with no gene match: 3. The CDR3 runs to 15 residues. CDR1 and CDR2 (germline): LNHDA, SQIVND (reference sequence). The chain's CDR3 is CASSGGLAGTDTQYF. The CDR3 DNA reads as TGTGCCAGTAGTGGTGGACTAGCGGGCACAGATACGCAGTATTTT.

V gene TRBV3-1 (or the pseudogene TRBV3-2) combines with J gene TRBJ1-1, with 7 nucleotides matching TRBD1. CDR1 is LGHDT, CDR2 YNNKEL, per germline (reference sequence). Trimming at V came to 3 bases and at J to 11 bases, leaving 6 bases not matched to a gene. The CDR3 covers 12 residues. The CDR3 loop is CASSHAEGAAFF. The CDR3 DNA follows: TGTGCCAGCAGCCATGCGGAGGGGGCCGCTTTCTTT.

The chain recombines TRBV10-3 with TRBJ2-1; 11 bases match TRBD2. The CDR3 loop spans 13 amino acids. Unmatched junction bases numbered 5, after V lost 10 bases and J lost 6 bases. The germline V gene encodes CDR1 ENHRY and CDR2 SYGVKD. CDR3 region: CATRGLAVNEQFF. In DNA form, the CDR3 reads TGTGCCACCAGGGGACTAGCGGTCAATGAGCAGTTCTTC.

Note on this clone: Additional DNA sequences in this sample encode the identical CDR3. The chain is built from TRBV9 and TRBJ2-5; TRBD2 agrees at 11 bases. Germline loops: CDR1 SGDLS, CDR2 YYNGEE. The CDR3 extends over 16 amino acids. Losses at the gene ends were 0 bases for V and 2 bases for J; bases not matched to a gene: 3. CDR3 residues: CASSVVASGGQETQYF. The CDR3 DNA reads as TGTGCCAGCAGCGTAGTAGCTAGCGGGGGGCAAGAGACCCAGTACTTC. Drawing the rest from reference TRBV9 and TRBJ2-5, the complete variable domain is DSGVTQTPKHLITATGQRVTLRCSPRSGDLSVYWYQQSLDQGLQFLIQYYNGEERAKGNILERFSAQQFPDLHSELNLSSLELGDSALYFCASSVVASGGQETQYFGPGTRLLVL.

The J gene is TRBJ1-4, the V gene TRBV27; D not certain. Looked up from germline, CDR1 is MNHEY and CDR2 is SMNVEV (reference sequence). The CDR3 consists of 12 residues. V was shortened by 4 bases and J by 0 bases, with 0 bases between the two germline ends. Here the CDR3 reads CASSSTNEKLFF. The CDR3 DNA sequence: TGTGCCAGCAGTTCAACTAATGAAAAACTGTTTTTT.

The CDR3 region has the DNA TGTGCCAGCAGCGTAGACTCTGGAAACACCATATATTTT. This encodes CASSVDSGNTIYF. The chain has TRBV9 and TRBJ1-3; D uncertain. Trimming removed 0 bases from V and 0 bases from J, with 1 base in between. The germline CDR1 and CDR2 sequences are SGDLS and YYNGEE. This CDR3 spans 13 amino acids.

The chain recombines TRBV7-9 with TRBJ2-7, with TRBD2 as a possible D gene (7 bases). V lost 1 base to trimming and J lost 5 bases, with 18 bases between them. CDR3 length: 16 amino acids. The germline gives CDR1 SEHNR, CDR2 FQNEAQ (reference sequence). This CDR3 reads CASSLVSGGAANEQYF. The DNA of the CDR3 is TGTGCCAGCAGCTTAGTGTCGGGGGGCGCCGCGAACGAGCAGTACTTC.

This clone has more than one count but fewer than ten. The chain uses TRBV5-1 and TRBJ2-1, with unresolved D. Trimming left V 0 bases short and J 6 bases short, with 7 bases between. This CDR3 spans 13 amino acids. Germline V gives CDR1 SGHRS, CDR2 YFSETQ. The DNA of the CDR3 is TGCGCCAGCAGCTTGGTCTTGGGCAATGAGCAGTTCTTC. This gives the protein CASSLVLGNEQFF.

This clone was counted a few times. The rearrangement links TRBV28 to TRBJ1-6; tentative D call: TRBD1 (6 bases). Trimming left V 5 bases short and J 14 bases short, with 19 bases between. CDR3 length equals 14 residues. Looked up from germline, CDR1 is MDHEN and CDR2 is SYDVKM. CDR3 region: CASSDSTGLGTLHF. The DNA of the CDR3 is TGTGCCAGCAGTGACTCGACAGGTCTCGGCACCCTCCACTTT.

This chain joins TRBV6-1 and TRBJ1-2; D not certain. Germline V gene data show CDR1 as MNHNS and CDR2 as SASEGT. The CDR3 length is 12 residues. V was shortened by 1 base and J by 4 bases, with 4 bases between the two germline ends. This CDR3 is CASSEGFYGYTF. In DNA form, the CDR3 reads TGTGCCAGCAGTGAAGGGTTCTATGGCTACACCTTC.

The V gene is TRBV10-3, the J gene TRBJ1-2; 8 nucleotides align to TRBD1. The V segment lost 7 bases and the J segment 3 bases; nucleotides outside the gene matches: 7. The CDR3 has 14 residues. Germline lookup yields CDR1 ENHRY and CDR2 SYGVKD. In DNA form, the CDR3 reads TGTGCCATCAATCTGGACAGGGATGACTATGGCTACACCTTC. Protein product: CAINLDRDDYGYTF.

This chain links TRBV4-1 with TRBJ2-5; D is unresolved. V was trimmed by 6 bases and J by 2 bases, leaving 16 bases between them. This CDR3 spans 15 amino acids. CDR1 is MGHRA and CDR2 is YSYEKL in the germline V gene. As DNA, the CDR3 is TGCGCCAGCAGTCATACGGACGTCAGGCAAGAGACCCAGTACTTC. Residues: CASSHTDVRQETQYF.

The chain recombines TRBV12-3 or TRBV12-4 with TRBJ1-5, with no clear D. V shed 3 bases and J shed 3 bases, with 3 bases lying between them. The CDR3 sequence is 12 residues long. The DNA for the CDR3 is TGTGCCAGCAGTTTCCACAATCAGCCCCAGCATTTT. It codes for CASSFHNQPQHF.

This sequence joins TRBV28 and TRBJ1-3, with D tentatively TRBD1 (5 bases). CDR1 is MDHEN and CDR2 is SYDVKM in the germline V gene. V was clipped by 5 bases and J by 5 bases, with 19 bases between them. The CDR3 has 16 residues. Written as DNA, the CDR3 is TGTGCCAGCAGTCTAAAAGGGTCGGGGCTGAGAAACACCATATATTTT. Amino acids: CASSLKGSGLRNTIYF.

This sequence joins TRBV27 and TRBJ2-7, with D possibly matching TRBD1 (6 bases). Germline V gene sequence: CDR1 MNHEY, CDR2 SMNVEV (reference sequence). The CDR3 totals 13 residues. Trimming took off 10 bases at V and 1 base at J, with 14 bases between the two ends. The CDR3 sequence is CATRGWGSYEQYF. CDR3 nucleotide sequence: TGTGCCACCAGGGGATGGGGATCCTACGAGCAGTACTTC.

V is TRBV19 and J is TRBJ1-1; D is unclear. CDR1 LNHDA and CDR2 SQIVND come from the germline V gene (reference sequence). The CDR3 is made up of 12 amino acids. Deletions cut 3 bases from V and 6 bases from J, with 8 bases between. The CDR3 loop is CASSIGYSEAFF. Here the CDR3 DNA reads TGTGCCAGTAGTATTGGTTATTCTGAAGCTTTCTTT.

The gene calls are TRBV9 and TRBJ1-4; no clear D. CDR3 length: 15 amino acids. Germline loops: CDR1 SGDLS, CDR2 YYNGEE. V shed 4 bases and J shed 8 bases, with 18 bases lying between them. The CDR3 bases are TGTGCCAGCAGCTATGCTGGCGAGGGTAACGAAAAACTGTTTTTT. Translating gives CASSYAGEGNEKLFF.

Comments on this clone: At the DNA level, this CDR3 is encoded by other sequences in the same sample as well. The chain uses TRBV2 and TRBJ2-5; 12 positions match TRBD2. With 7 bases clipped from V and 4 bases from J, the junction kept 4 bases outside the gene matches. Germline V CDR1 and CDR2: SNHLY, FYNNEI. CDR3 length: 14 amino acids. The CDR3 bases are TGTGCCAGCATTCTAGCGGGGGGGCGAGAGACCCAGTACTTC. Its translation: CASILAGGRETQYF.